This T cell receptor beta chain came from a study of cytomegalovirus exposure and HLA in healthy donors. Study results and limitations: According to an earlier analysis, most TCR beta V segments yielded productive rearrangements about 87% or about 30% of the time. In terms of immune exposure information, only CMV serostatus was available. In a later analysis, several top co-occurrence clusters appeared linked to parvovirus B19, influenza, CMV and Epstein-Barr virus.

On this clone: Its specificity is not known.

Per germline, CDR1 GTSNPN and CDR2 SVGIG (reference sequence). V was clipped by 4 bases and J by 1 base; unmatched bases: 7. There are 16 residues in the CDR3. Vbeta (60) and Jbeta (13) primers were used in the PCR. TCRdb's copy holds only in-frame clones and misses some; the assay was immunoSEQ multiplex PCR. The sample shows about 160,000 clones, under 80% of them seen only once. This TCR was sampled from a female donor in good health and CMV-seronegative. V and J are TRBV30 and TRBJ2-2; the match to TRBD1 covers 9 bases. Sequencing input: PBMCs. DNA for the CDR3: TGTGCCTGGAAACGCCCGGGACAGGGGAACACCGGGGAGCTGTTTTTT. Translation: CAWKRPGQGNTGELFF.